This TCR beta chain was sequenced for a study of blood T cell repertoires in COVID-19 (dated by TCRdb to between 2020 and 2021). Turning to the overall study: The collaborator samples originated in the United States, Italy and Spain and spanned the acute and convalescent phases of COVID-19. The material from the prospective study consisted of cDNA or gDNA derived from T cells, B-cell-depleted T cells, or PBMCs. The dataset comprised deeply sampled blood TCRbeta repertoires from subjects exposed to, actively infected with, or recovered from COVID-19. The repertoires were released in a freely available public database meant as a resource for research on the immune response to SARS-CoV-2. Samples came from the ongoing ImmuneRACE study (first 160 participants) plus 1,254 subjects from 6 global collaborators. The sample metadata nearly always contained a de-identified subject ID, COVID-19 status, age in years and sex. Where available, HLA class I and class II types were taken from metadata supplied by the sample provider and were not determined by assay-based typing. Overall study outcomes, separate from this receptor: The quantity of clinical and demographic metadata differed by source and by participant and was supplied without curation.

To note about this clone: It has no known antigen specificity. One base away there is no much larger clone; base qualities are not given.

TCRbeta CDR3 regions were amplified from genomic DNA by means of the immunoSEQ Assay, a bias-controlled multiplex PCR. The study's processing was this. The number of nucleated cells in each sample was estimated from the amplification of reference gene primers within the assay. To quantify the absolute abundance of each unique TCRbeta CDR3 rearrangement, sequence reads were collapsed and filtered. For each sample, productive Simpson clonality was calculated as the square root of Simpson's diversity index across productive rearrangements. In TCRdb, the immuneACCESS table is reduced to in-frame sequences with V and J assigned. These tables do not hold every clone; where another copy was compared, an unresolved V gene accounts for under half, and the others remain unexplained. From that table come the V and J calls and clone size; the DNA was used to work out D and trimming. This sample has approximately 35,000 clones in its table, and over 75% of those were observed once. About 14% of the sample belongs to the ten largest clones.

CDR3 length: 15 amino acids, cysteine to phenylalanine. The only DNA kept is the CDR3, 45 bases in frame from the first base. V loses 8 bases of germline sequence and J loses 0 bases, and the interval between the two ends is 16 bases. The germline V gene gives CDR1 as MNHEY and CDR2 as SVGAGI. Whole blood was collected in K2EDTA tubes by collaborating institutions according to the institutions' own protocols. For TCRbeta analysis, collaborators shipped samples as frozen whole blood, isolated PBMCs, or DNA extracted from either of those sample types. Sequencing was done on a sample of peripheral blood. The chain is encoded by TRBV6-5 joined to TRBJ1-1; the D region possibly corresponds to TRBD1 (5 bases align). This TCR was recovered from a man aged 55 to 70 with active COVID-19. The DNA is as follows: TGTGCCAGCCTGCGGGGGGGAGCTTTGAACACTGAAGCTTTCTTT. Translated, it reads CASLRGGALNTEAFF.